This T cell receptor (beta chain) appears in the sequencing data of a study of CD8+CD57+ T cells in acquired aplastic anemia (dated by TCRdb to the late 2010s). Regarding the complete study: On average, sorted CD4+ and CD8+ cells yielded 3 to 4 ug of extracted DNA, with a range of roughly 0.18 to 27.4 ug. CD8+CD57+ expansion was defined as frequency above the mean frequency observed in healthy subjects.

Patients chosen for sequencing had shown expansion of CD8+CD57+ cells by flow cytometry. All patients had severe acquired aplastic anemia diagnosed by International Study of Aplastic Anemia and Agranulocytosis and Camitta criteria. No patient had received any therapy when blood was sampled. In the study, sorted CD4+ and CD8+ blood T cells from patients with severe aplastic anemia and from healthy subjects underwent deep sequencing of TCR repertoires. Patients were enrolled in the USA under clinicaltrials.gov protocols 00001620, 01623167, 00001397, 00071045, 00081523 and 00961064. Ficoll-Paque density gradient centrifugation was used to isolate peripheral blood mononuclear cells. CD4+ and CD8+ T cells were sorted by FACS or magnetic beads before DNA extraction. The CDR3 contains 14 residues, cysteine and phenylalanine counted. The retained sequence is limited to the CDR3, 42 bases, with the frame set at the first base. V loses 2 bases of germline sequence and J loses 3 bases, and the interval between the two ends is 11 bases. The germline V gene (reference sequence) gives CDR1 as GTSNPN and CDR2 as SVGIG.

The sample holds a few counts of this clonotype. Its target antigen remains unknown. Base-call qualities are not available, and no considerably larger clone is one nucleotide away. Here is what the overall study found, with its caveats: Roughly 30 CD8+ CDR3 sequences were found to be shared between patients and controls, but these sequences appeared to be highly expressed in patients and within the immunodominant clones of the patients. CD8+ Simpson's diversity did not differ significantly between patients and healthy controls (P=0.060).

Profiling of TCR beta VDJ combinations and CDR3 sequences used genomic DNA as the template. An Illumina HiSeq 2000 was used for TCR repertoire sequencing. Per the authors' processing: Repertoire assessment relied on Simpson's diversity index, CDR3 size and DJ length profiles, and TRBV/TRBJ rearrangement plots. The immunodominant clone was defined as the most abundant DNA sequence in deep sequencing data. CDR3 amino acid sequences were checked for sharing between subjects and were compared against published repertoires and the VDJdb database. Using fastp trimming at Q25 and MiXCR clonotype assembly, TCRdb reanalyzed the public sequencing data and kept in-frame beta chains. Each record represents a unique CDR3 protein, reported with the most common genes and DNA among its rows. The authors' filters were not applied to this entry. This sample holds approximately 470,000 distinct CDR3 sequences; approximately 32% were observed only once. 0.8% to 0.85% of the sample belongs to the ten largest clones.

Sequences were obtained from sorted CD4+, CD8+, or CD8+CD57+ T cells (not recorded which) from PBMCs. This chain is built from TRBV30 and TRBJ1-5, with a weak D call of TRBD1 (5 bases match). This receptor was taken from a human donor with aplastic anemia. The CDR3 sequence is CAWSLGTDNQPQHF. At the DNA level, the sequence is TGTGCCTGGAGTTTAGGGACGGACAATCAGCCCCAGCATTTT.